One and the same sample provided the 29 T cell receptor beta chains below, sequenced in a study of vaccination and CD4 T cells after COVID-19. An Oncomine TCR Beta short-read assay was used to sequence the DNA from cultured CD4+ T cells. TCRdb re-called the PCR reads through MiXCR, storing one row per CDR3 protein. The data hold about 4,200 distinct CDR3 sequences, with about a quarter observed a single time. These receptors are not linked to any known antigen. The treatment is: approximately 11-day PBMC culture with coronavirus spike peptide pools or control peptides (ViraFEST assay). Sequencing was carried out using CD4+ T cells from blood, cultured in vitro. The receptors originated from a human donor who had recovered from COVID-19.

This clonotype was counted between two and nine times. The V and J genes are TRBV12-3 or TRBV12-4 and TRBJ1-5; 10 bases match TRBD1. The V gene end was trimmed by 6 bases and the J gene end by 7 bases; junction bases not matched to a gene: 12. The CDR3 has 16 amino acids. The CDR3 DNA is TGTGCCAGCAGAGGGTCCGGGACAGGGGAAAGGCAGCCCCAGCATTTT. It codes for CASRGSGTGERQPQHF.

The V call is TRBV12-3 or TRBV12-4, the J call TRBJ2-5; D is unresolved. The CDR3 has 12 residues. Trimming took off 5 bases at V and 5 bases at J, with 9 bases between the two ends. The CDR3 bases are TGTGCCAGCAGTCGGATCGGGGAGACCCAGTACTTC. This gives the protein CASSRIGETQYF.

The rearrangement links TRBV2 to TRBJ2-2; tentative D call: TRBD1 (6 bases). This CDR3 has 14 residues. Trimming removed 6 bases at V and 4 bases at J, with 12 bases between. Germline V gene data show CDR1 as SNHLY and CDR2 as FYNNEI. Written as DNA, the CDR3 is TGTGCCAGCAGGTTCAGGGGTGGCACCGGGGAGCTGTTTTTT. Residues: CASRFRGGTGELFF.

This clonotype is termed medium-sized. The V and J genes are TRBV20-1 and TRBJ1-1, with no clear D. The germline CDR1 and CDR2 sequences are DFQATT and SNEGSKA (reference sequence). V was clipped by 3 bases and J by 1 base, with 9 bases between them. The CDR3 runs to 13 residues. The CDR3 nucleotides read TGCAGTGCTAGTACCGTTACGAACACTGAAGCTTTCTTT. Its protein product is CSASTVTNTEAFF.

This clonotype has only a few counts. The chain joins TRBV12-3 or TRBV12-4 to TRBJ2-7; D perhaps matches TRBD2 (5 bases). Between the trimmed V and J ends, which lost 6 bases and 3 bases, there was a span of 12 bases. The CDR3 sequence is 13 residues long. CDR3 DNA sequence: TGTGCCAGCAGCGAGGGCAGGATCTACGAGCAGTACTTC. Translation: CASSEGRIYEQYF.

This clonotype was seen only a few times. The DNA for the CDR3 is TGTGCCAGCAGCCAAGAGTCGCTGGGGGGGCGCCCGGCCAGCTCCTACAATGAGCAGTTCTTC. This sequence encodes CASSQESLGGRPASSYNEQFF. J is TRBJ2-1 and V is TRBV14, with D tentatively TRBD2 (7 bases). The CDR3 extends over 21 amino acids. The germline CDR1 and CDR2 sequences are SGHDN and FVKESK. V shed 0 bases and J shed 0 bases, with 24 bases lying between them.

This clonotype is large (0.1 to 1%) in the sample. The chain is built from TRBV20-1 and TRBJ2-3; weak D call: TRBD1 (6 bases). CDR3 size: 12 residues. Trimming took 7 bases from V and 5 from J, leaving 13 bases between them. Germline lookup yields CDR1 DFQATT and CDR2 SNEGSKA (reference sequence). This CDR3 is CSGSGQRDTQYF. The CDR3 region has the DNA TGCAGTGGCTCGGGACAACGAGATACGCAGTATTTT.

The chain employs TRBV6-1 and TRBJ2-7, with 11 bases aligning to TRBD1. V lost 5 bases to trimming and J lost 4 bases; unmatched junction nucleotides: 1. The CDR3 spans 13 residues. The germline gives CDR1 MNHNS, CDR2 SASEGT. CDR3 DNA sequence: TGTGCCAGCAGTAGGGACAGGGGGTACGAGCAGTACTTC. It encodes CASSRDRGYEQYF.

This clonotype was detected a few times. The chain joins TRBV19 to TRBJ1-1; D perhaps matches TRBD1 (5 bases). The V end lost 5 bases, the J end lost 4 bases, and 14 bases lay between the germline ends. The CDR3 sequence is 14 residues long. CDR1 LNHDA and CDR2 SQIVND come from the germline V gene (reference sequence). CDR3 residues: CASSAYRSSTEAFF. The CDR3, as DNA: TGTGCCAGTAGTGCATACAGGTCCAGCACTGAAGCTTTCTTT.

A few counts support this clonotype. The chain uses TRBV5-1 and TRBJ1-2; 9 bases align to TRBD1. CDR1 and CDR2 (germline): SGHRS, YFSETQ. V lost 0 bases and J lost 8; bases outside the gene matches: 8. The CDR3 is 15 residues long. The CDR3: CASSLGDRAGPGYTF. In DNA, the CDR3 is TGCGCCAGCAGCTTGGGGGACAGGGCCGGTCCGGGCTACACCTTC.

This clonotype was found a few times. The J gene is TRBJ2-7, the V gene TRBV5-5; 9 bases agree with TRBD1. The CDR3 has 14 amino acids. In germline, CDR1 is SGHKS, CDR2 YYEKEE (reference sequence). V was clipped by 4 bases and J by 11 bases; unmatched bases: 13. CDR3 bases: TGTGCCAGCAGCATTCAGCCGGGACAGGGTGTCGAGTACTTC. This encodes CASSIQPGQGVEYF.

The rearrangement uses TRBV20-1 and TRBJ2-3, with 10 bases that match TRBD2. Germline loops: CDR1 DFQATT, CDR2 SNEGSKA (reference sequence). This CDR3 spans 15 amino acids. The V gene end was trimmed by 5 bases and the J gene end by 2 bases; junction bases not matched to a gene: 7. For the CDR3, the DNA is TGCAGTGCTTTGAGCGGGGGGGCGATCACAGATACGCAGTATTTT. This gives the protein CSALSGGAITDTQYF.

V gene TRBV29-1 combines with J gene TRBJ1-2, with D tentatively TRBD1 (6 bases). The CDR3 consists of 13 residues. The V end lost 4 bases, the J end lost 7 bases, and 16 bases lay between the germline ends. Germline CDR1 reads SQVTM; CDR2 reads ANQGSEA. CDR3 region: CSVGSMGAGGYTF. The CDR3 coding sequence is TGCAGCGTTGGGTCGATGGGGGCAGGTGGCTACACCTTC.

The CDR3 coding sequence is TGCGCCAGCAGCTTGGGACCGGGACAGGGGACCTCTGGAAACACCATATATTTT. This sequence encodes CASSLGPGQGTSGNTIYF. V and J are TRBV5-1 and TRBJ1-3, with 10 bases aligning to TRBD1. The trim removed 0 bases at V and 0 bases at J, leaving 6 bases unmatched. Germline V CDR1 and CDR2: SGHRS, YFSETQ. This CDR3 comprises 18 residues.

This clonotype was counted only a few times. The chain couples TRBV2 to TRBJ1-2; unclear D gene. This CDR3 region has 11 residues. Germline V gene data show CDR1 as SNHLY and CDR2 as FYNNEI. V was shortened by 5 bases and J by 6 bases, with 7 bases between the two germline ends. The CDR3 coding sequence is TGTGCCAGCAGTCCCGAGAATGGCTACACCTTC. Translating gives CASSPENGYTF.

This clonotype was seen more than once but under ten times. The junction shows a germline mismatch at one end, possibly a read error. CDR3 sequence reads: CASSLDYNSPLHF. The CDR3 DNA sequence: TGTGCTAGCAGCTTGGATTATAATTCACCCCTCCACTTT. The chain is built from TRBV7-7 and TRBJ1-6, with unresolved D. The CDR3 runs 13 residues. Germline V gene lookup returns CDR1 SSHAT and CDR2 FNYEAQ (reference sequence).

The J gene is TRBJ1-1, the V gene TRBV15; a weak D match, TRBD1 (5 bases). V lost 0 bases, J lost 4 bases, and 9 bases lay in between. The V gene's germline CDR1 is LNHNV and CDR2 YYDKDF (reference sequence). The CDR3 is 14 residues long. The CDR3 loop reads CATSRDRRGTEAFF. DNA of the CDR3: TGTGCCACCAGCAGAGATAGGAGGGGCACTGAAGCTTTCTTT.

The V and J genes are TRBV29-1 and TRBJ1-2, with D perhaps matching TRBD1 (6 bases). Germline V gene data show CDR1 as SQVTM and CDR2 as ANQGSEA. The CDR3 is made up of 13 amino acids. V was cut by 3 bases and J by 4 bases, with 12 bases left in between. CDR3 DNA: TGCAGCGTTGATAGAGGGGGTGGCTATGGCTACACCTTC. Its protein is CSVDRGGGYGYTF.

The rearrangement joins TRBV20-1 to TRBJ2-1; D is undetermined. The CDR3 covers 13 residues. The germline gives CDR1 DFQATT, CDR2 SNEGSKA (reference sequence). V was trimmed by 4 bases and J by 5 bases, leaving 12 bases between them. The DNA for the CDR3 is TGCAGTGCTACCCTGGGCCTAAACAATGAGCAGTTCTTC. Its protein is CSATLGLNNEQFF.

This rearrangement joins TRBV7-6 to TRBJ2-7; weak D call: TRBD1 (5 bases). Trimming removed 0 bases at V and 5 bases at J, with 14 bases between. The CDR3 consists of 15 residues. Germline assignment: CDR1 SGHVS and CDR2 FNYEAQ. CDR3 DNA sequence: TGTGCCAGCAGCTTAGCGCCGGCAGGGCCCCACGAGCAGTACTTC. It yields the protein CASSLAPAGPHEQYF.

DNA of the CDR3: TGTGCCAGCAGTTACTCGCCGGGGCGGAACACTGAAGCTTTCTTT. This sequence encodes CASSYSPGRNTEAFF. The V call is TRBV6-5, the J call TRBJ1-1; possible D gene TRBD1, 5 bases. CDR1 MNHEY and CDR2 SVGAGI come from the germline V gene. This CDR3 is built from 15 residues. Trimming cost V 0 bases and J 1 base, with 9 bases left between them.

Within the sample, this clonotype is medium-sized. J is TRBJ1-2 and V is TRBV6-1; no clear D. Germline V lookup: CDR1 MNHNS, CDR2 SASEGT. V dropped 10 bases and J dropped 3 bases, with 9 bases sitting between them. CDR3 size: 11 residues. CDR3: CATKEDYGYTF. As DNA, the CDR3 is TGTGCCACCAAGGAGGACTATGGCTACACCTTC.

The chain combines TRBV10-1 with TRBJ2-3; tentative D call: TRBD2 (5 bases). The V end lost 0 bases, the J end lost 5 bases, and 12 bases lay between the germline ends. CDR1 and CDR2 from the germline V gene are WNHNN and SYGVQD (reference sequence). There are 15 residues in the CDR3. The CDR3 DNA sequence: TGCGCCAGCAGTGAGTCGCGCGCCGCGGGAGATACGCAGTATTTT. Its protein product is CASSESRAAGDTQYF.

V gene TRBV5-4 combines with J gene TRBJ1-2; 9 bases are a match to TRBD1. The CDR3 sequence is 15 residues long. The ends lost 4 bases at V and 8 bases at J; junction bases unmatched: 12. From germline, CDR1 is SGHNT and CDR2 YYREEE (reference sequence). CDR3 bases: TGTGCCAGCAGCCCGGTGGGACAGGGATTCGAGGGCTACACCTTC. Protein sequence: CASSPVGQGFEGYTF.

To note about this clonotype: A clone one base away is much larger, so this may be a read error. V gene TRBV20-1 combines with J gene TRBJ1-6, with TRBD1 matching over 10 bases. The germline V gene encodes CDR1 DFQATT and CDR2 SNEGSKA (reference sequence). This CDR3 region has 14 residues. The junction had 2 bases not matched to a gene; V was cut back by 2 bases and J by 7 bases. The CDR3 bases are TGCAGTGCTAGACAGGACAGGGGGAATTCACCCCTCCACTTT. Amino acids: CSARQDRGNSPLHF.

By share, this clonotype counts as large. This chain connects TRBV20-1 to TRBJ2-2; D possibly uses TRBD1 or TRBD2 (6 bases each). Germline values: CDR1 DFQATT, CDR2 SNEGSKA (reference sequence). Trimming stripped 2 bases from V and 5 bases from J, with 12 bases between. The CDR3 runs to 14 residues. The chain's CDR3 is CSARLGGLTGELFF. CDR3 nucleotides: TGCAGTGCTAGACTGGGGGGCCTAACCGGGGAGCTGTTTTTT.

The V and J genes are TRBV3-1 and TRBJ1-3; no clear D gene. The germline V and J ends were trimmed by 0 bases and 4 bases, with 4 bases remaining between them. The CDR3 runs to 13 residues. The germline gives CDR1 LGHDT, CDR2 YNNKEL (reference sequence). In DNA, the CDR3 is TGTGCCAGCAGCCAAGACGAAGGAAACACCATATATTTT. As protein: CASSQDEGNTIYF.

The J gene is TRBJ2-7, the V gene TRBV7-9, with TRBD1 identical over 8 bases. With V trimmed by 0 bases and J by 0 bases, 4 bases remained unmatched. The CDR3 consists of 16 residues. Germline CDR1 is SEHNR and CDR2 is FQNEAQ (reference sequence). The CDR3 nucleotides are TGTGCCAGCAGCTTAGCAGGACAGGGTTTCTCCTACGAGCAGTACTTC. This encodes CASSLAGQGFSYEQYF. Based on the CDR3 plus reference TRBV7-9 and TRBJ2-7, the full variable domain is DTGVSQNPRHKITKRGQNVTFRCDPISEHNRLYWYRQTLGQGPEFLTYFQNEAQLEKSRLLSDRFSAERPKGSFSTLEIQRTEQGDSAMYLCASSLAGQGFSYEQYFGPGTRLTVT.

The V call is TRBV20-1, the J call TRBJ2-2; maybe TRBD1 (5 bases). V lost 5 bases and J lost 1, with 11 bases in between. CDR3 size: 14 residues. The germline CDR1 and CDR2 sequences are DFQATT and SNEGSKA (reference sequence). The CDR3 bases are TGCAGTGCTGCTGGGGCTATGAACACCGGGGAGCTGTTTTTT. This sequence encodes CSAAGAMNTGELFF.